This T cell receptor (beta chain) was identified in a study of OX40 agonist ivuxolimab in advanced cancers. Regarding the research as a whole: Ivuxolimab was a fully human IgG2 agonistic monoclonal antibody targeting the costimulatory receptor OX40 (CD134). Intravenous ivuxolimab was administered to patients every 2 weeks at six dose levels: 0.01, 0.1, 0.3, 1.5, 3 and 10 mg/kg. Of the roughly 52 dose-escalation patients, hepatocellular carcinoma was present in around 19, melanoma in around 15, renal cell carcinoma in 9 and head and neck cancer in 9. The dose-escalation cohort was roughly 87% male with a mean age of around 62 years, ranging from roughly 23 to 90. Prior anti-PD-1, anti-PD-L1 or anti-CTLA-4 therapy was permitted, and checkpoint inhibitors had been received by about 44% of dose-escalation patients. Three dose-escalation patients achieved partial responses, one with hepatocellular carcinoma and two with cutaneous melanoma. The purpose of peripheral TCRbeta sequencing was to test whether ivuxolimab changed TCR sequence diversity and led to clonal T-cell expansion. The monotherapy dose-escalation portion (N of about 50 patients) of the phase I ivuxolimab trial is reported in the paper.

Patients with a history of autoimmune disease or receiving systemic immunosuppression were excluded from the trial. Peripheral blood for TCR sequencing was collected from all dose cohorts at baseline, on cycle 4 day 1, and on cycle 7 day 1. Samples were obtained from an open-label, multicenter, first-in-human phase I dose-escalation trial of ivuxolimab. Adults with locally advanced or metastatic melanoma, renal cell, hepatocellular, or head and neck squamous cell carcinoma were enrolled in the trial. Before TCR sequencing, CD4+ T cells and CD8+ T cells were sorted from peripheral blood as separate populations. From V the trimming removes 1 base and from J it removes 7 bases, while the gene matches leave 8 bases of the junction unaccounted for. Reading from cysteine to phenylalanine, the CDR3 counts 15 amino acids. The CDR3 DNA has 45 bases and is translated from base 1. Via the germline V gene, CDR1 is MGHRA and CDR2 YSYEKL.

The study at large found these results: At doses of 0.1 to 3.0 mg/kg, clonal expansion of both CD4+ and CD8+ blood T cells was observed from baseline to week 6. Low levels of normalized T-cell clonal expansion were also seen in some nonresponding patients. The antigen specificity of the clonally expanded peripheral T cells was not determined. On average, CD8+ T cells showed more expanded clones than CD4+ T cells after ivuxolimab. In the 0.1-3.0 mg/kg groups, partial responders had among the lowest normalized peripheral clonal expansion, particularly in CD8+ T cells.

The table lists this clone with a count of one. The antigen it binds to is not known. It has no much larger one-base neighbor in the sample; base qualities were not kept. Genomic DNA was extracted from sorted cells for sequencing of the TCRbeta CDR3 region. The immunoSEQ Assay was used for sequencing of TCRbeta CDR3 regions. The clones in this table, taken by TCRdb from immuneACCESS, are in-frame only. Not every clone is retained; where verified, under half of the shortfall comes from an unresolved V gene, and the cause of the rest is unknown. Across this sample there are around 65,000 clones, with about 89% seen only once. Jointly, the top ten make up about 19% of the sample.

The sample here was CD4+ or CD8+ T cells sorted from blood, taken in a trial of the OX40 agonist ivuxolimab. The chain links TRBV4-1 with TRBJ2-7; TRBD1 aligns with 9 central bases. This TCR derives from an adult with an advanced solid tumor such as melanoma, head and neck, liver or kidney cancer. The CDR3 region has the sequence CASSQVLQGAGEQYF. The nucleotides are TGCGCCAGCAGCCAAGTATTACAGGGGGCAGGGGAGCAGTACTTC.